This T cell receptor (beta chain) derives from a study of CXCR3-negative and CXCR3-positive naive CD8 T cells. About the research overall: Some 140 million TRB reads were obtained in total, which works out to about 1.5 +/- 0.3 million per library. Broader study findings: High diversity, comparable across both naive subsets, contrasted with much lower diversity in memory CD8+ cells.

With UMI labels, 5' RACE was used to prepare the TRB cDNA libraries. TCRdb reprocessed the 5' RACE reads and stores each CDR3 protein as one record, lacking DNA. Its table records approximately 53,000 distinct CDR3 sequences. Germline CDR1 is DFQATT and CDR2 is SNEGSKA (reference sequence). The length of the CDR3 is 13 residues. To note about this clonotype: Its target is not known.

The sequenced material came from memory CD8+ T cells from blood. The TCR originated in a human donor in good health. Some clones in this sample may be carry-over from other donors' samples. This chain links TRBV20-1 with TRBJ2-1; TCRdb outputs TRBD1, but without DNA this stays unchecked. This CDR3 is CSAPGTGDNEQFF.